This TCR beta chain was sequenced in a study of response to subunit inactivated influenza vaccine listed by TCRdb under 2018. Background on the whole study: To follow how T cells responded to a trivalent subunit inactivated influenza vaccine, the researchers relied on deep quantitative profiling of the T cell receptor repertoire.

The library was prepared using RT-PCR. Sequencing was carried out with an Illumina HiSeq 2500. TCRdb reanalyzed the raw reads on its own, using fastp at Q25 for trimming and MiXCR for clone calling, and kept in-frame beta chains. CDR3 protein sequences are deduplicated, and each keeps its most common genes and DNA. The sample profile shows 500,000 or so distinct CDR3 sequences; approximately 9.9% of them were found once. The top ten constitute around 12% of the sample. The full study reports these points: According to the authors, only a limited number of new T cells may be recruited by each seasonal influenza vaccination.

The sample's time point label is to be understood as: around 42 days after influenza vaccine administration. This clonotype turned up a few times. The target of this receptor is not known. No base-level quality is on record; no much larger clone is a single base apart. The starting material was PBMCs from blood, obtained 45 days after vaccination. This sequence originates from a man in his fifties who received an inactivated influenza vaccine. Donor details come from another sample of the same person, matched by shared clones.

The encoded CDR3 is CASSQDRAPLSEQYF. The sequenced DNA is TGCGCCAGCAGCCAAGACCGGGCCCCTCTCAGCGAGCAGTACTTC. The receptor chain draws on TRBV4-3 and TRBJ2-7, with an unclear D gene assignment. Based on the germline V gene, the CDR1 and CDR2 sequences are LGHNA and YSLEER. CDR3 length: 15 amino acids, cysteine to phenylalanine. The CDR3 DNA has 45 bases and is translated from base 1. V was cut back by 0 bases and J by 6 bases, leaving a gap of 15 bases between them.